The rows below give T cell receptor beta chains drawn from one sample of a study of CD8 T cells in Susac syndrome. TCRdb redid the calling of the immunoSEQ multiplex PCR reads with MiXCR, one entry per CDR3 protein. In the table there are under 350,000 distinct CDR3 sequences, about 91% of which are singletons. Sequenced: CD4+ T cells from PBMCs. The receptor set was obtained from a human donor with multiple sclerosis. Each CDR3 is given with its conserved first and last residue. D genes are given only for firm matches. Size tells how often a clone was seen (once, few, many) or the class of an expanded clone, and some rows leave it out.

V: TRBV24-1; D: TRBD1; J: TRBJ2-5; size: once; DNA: TGTGCCACCAGTGATTTGGTCGGGGACAGGGAGACCCAGTACTTC; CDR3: CATSDLVGDRETQYF
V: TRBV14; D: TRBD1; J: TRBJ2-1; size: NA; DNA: TGTGCCAGCAGCCTGGACAGGGACTTGTCCAATGAGCAGTTCTTC; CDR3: CASSLDRDLSNEQFF
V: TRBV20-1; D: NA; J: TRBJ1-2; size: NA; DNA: TGCAGTGGCTACAATAACTATGGCTACACCTTC; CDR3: CSGYNNYGYTF
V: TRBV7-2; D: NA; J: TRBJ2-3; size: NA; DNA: TGTGCCAGCAGCTTGGGTTTGCTGGGACCACTTTTTTCCACAGATACGCAGTATTTT; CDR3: CASSLGLLGPLFSTDTQYF
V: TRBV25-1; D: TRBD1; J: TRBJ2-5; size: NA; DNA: TGTGCCAGCAGTGATCCCCGACAGGGCGGTGAGGAGACCCAGTACTTC; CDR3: CASSDPRQGGEETQYF
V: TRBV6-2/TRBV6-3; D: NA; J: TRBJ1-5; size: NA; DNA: TGTGCCAGCAGTTACCCGACATGGGAACAGCATTTT; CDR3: CASSYPTWEQHF
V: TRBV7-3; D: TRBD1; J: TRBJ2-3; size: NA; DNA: TGTGCCAGCAGCCCCCAGACAGGGGGGAGCACAGATACGCAGTATTTT; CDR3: CASSPQTGGSTDTQYF
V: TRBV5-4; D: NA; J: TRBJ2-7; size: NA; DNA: TGTGCCAGCAGCCACGGACTAACGGGAGTCTACGAGCAGTACTTC; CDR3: CASSHGLTGVYEQYF
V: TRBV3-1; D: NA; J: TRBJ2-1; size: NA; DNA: TGTGCCAGCAGCCATAGCGGTGGGGTGGATGAGCAGTTCTTC; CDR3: CASSHSGGVDEQFF
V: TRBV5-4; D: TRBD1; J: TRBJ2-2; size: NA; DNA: TGTGCCAGCAGCACGGACAGGCCCACGGACACCGGGGAGCTGTTTTTT; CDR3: CASSTDRPTDTGELFF
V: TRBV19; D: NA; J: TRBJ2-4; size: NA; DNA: TGTGCCAGCACAAGATCAGGTACCCAGGCCAAAAACATTCAGTACTTC; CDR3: CASTRSGTQAKNIQYF
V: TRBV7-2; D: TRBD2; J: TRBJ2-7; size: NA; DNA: TGTGCCAGCAGCATATGGACTAGCGGGGCCTACGAGCAGTACTTC; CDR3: CASSIWTSGAYEQYF
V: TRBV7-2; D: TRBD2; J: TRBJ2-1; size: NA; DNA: TGTGCCAGCATCATTAGACTAGCGAACTACAATGAGCAGTTCTTC; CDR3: CASIIRLANYNEQFF
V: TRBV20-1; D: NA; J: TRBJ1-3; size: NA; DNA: TGCAGTGCTAGAGATCTCACCCCGCCTGGAAACACCATATATTTT; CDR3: CSARDLTPPGNTIYF
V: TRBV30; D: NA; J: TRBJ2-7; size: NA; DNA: TGTGCCTGGAGTGTACGATATTTGGTCTACGAGCAGTACTTC; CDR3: CAWSVRYLVYEQYF
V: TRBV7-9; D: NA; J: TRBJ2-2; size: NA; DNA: TGTGCCAGCAGCTTAGGGGCATCGCGCACCGGGGAGCTGTTTTTT; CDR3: CASSLGASRTGELFF
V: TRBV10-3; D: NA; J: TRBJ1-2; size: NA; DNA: TGTGCCATCAGTGCGGTCCCGGGACTGGGCTACACCTTC; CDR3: CAISAVPGLGYTF
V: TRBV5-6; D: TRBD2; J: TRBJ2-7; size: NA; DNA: TGTGCCAGCAGCTACCTGACTAGCGGGAACTACGAGCAGTACTTC; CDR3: CASSYLTSGNYEQYF
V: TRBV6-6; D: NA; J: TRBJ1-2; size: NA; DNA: TGTGCCAGCAGTTACGCACAGGGCTATGGCTACACCTTC; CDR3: CASSYAQGYGYTF
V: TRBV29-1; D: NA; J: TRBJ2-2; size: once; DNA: TGCAGCGTCCAAGGGTACGCCGGGGAGCTGTTTTTT; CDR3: CSVQGYAGELFF
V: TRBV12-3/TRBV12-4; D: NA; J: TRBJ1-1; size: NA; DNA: TGTGCCAGCAGTTTGCGATACAGTGAAGCTTTCTTT; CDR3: CASSLRYSEAFF
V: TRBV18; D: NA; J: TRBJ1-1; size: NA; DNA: TGTGCCAGCTCGCCCCCCCTTGCAGACCGAAGATCCACTGAAGCTTTCTTT; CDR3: CASSPPLADRRSTEAFF
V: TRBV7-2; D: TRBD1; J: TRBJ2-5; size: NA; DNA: TGTGCCAGCAGCCAAGACAGGGACCGAGAGACCCAGTACTTC; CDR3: CASSQDRDRETQYF
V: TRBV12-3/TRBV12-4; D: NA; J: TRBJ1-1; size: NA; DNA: TGTGCCAGCAGCCCCGTGGGGTCCGGGGGCACTGAAGCTTTCTTT; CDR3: CASSPVGSGGTEAFF
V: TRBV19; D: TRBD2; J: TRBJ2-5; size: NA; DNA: TGTGCCAGTAGTTCGTCGGGAGCGGGGACGTACCAAGAGACCCAGTACTTC; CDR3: CASSSSGAGTYQETQYF
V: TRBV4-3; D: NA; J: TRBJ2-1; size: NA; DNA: TGCGCCAGCAGCCAAGACCTAACTCTCGAGCAGTTCTTC; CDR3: CASSQDLTLEQFF
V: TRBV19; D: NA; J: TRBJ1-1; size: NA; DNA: TGTGCCAGTAGTATGGGGCGTCGGCGACGGGCGAACACTGAAGCTTTCTTT; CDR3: CASSMGRRRRANTEAFF
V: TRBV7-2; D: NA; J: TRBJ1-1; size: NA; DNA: TGTGCCAGCAGCCGTATGCGGTCGAACACTGAAGCTTTCTTT; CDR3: CASSRMRSNTEAFF
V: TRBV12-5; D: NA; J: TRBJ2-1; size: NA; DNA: TGTGCTAGTGGTCCCCGACGGCGGAGAGAGCAGTTCTTC; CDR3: CASGPRRRREQFF
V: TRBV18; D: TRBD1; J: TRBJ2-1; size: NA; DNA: TGTGCCAGCTCACCCGGGACAGGGAGCAATGAGCAGTTCTTC; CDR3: CASSPGTGSNEQFF
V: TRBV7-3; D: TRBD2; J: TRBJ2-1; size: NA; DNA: TGTGCCAGCAGCTTAGAGCTAGCGGGGGGGCGTGAGCAGTTCTTC; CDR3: CASSLELAGGREQFF
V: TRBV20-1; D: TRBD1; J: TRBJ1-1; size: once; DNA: TGCAGTGCCTACCGGACAGGGCACACTGAAGCTTTCTTT; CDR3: CSAYRTGHTEAFF
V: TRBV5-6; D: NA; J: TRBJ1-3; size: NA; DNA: TGTGCCAGCAGCTTGGGGCTTGGGGAAGGAAACACCATATATTTT; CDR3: CASSLGLGEGNTIYF
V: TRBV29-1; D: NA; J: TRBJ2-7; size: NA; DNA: TGCAGCGTTGGTGTCCACGAGCAGTACTTC; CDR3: CSVGVHEQYF
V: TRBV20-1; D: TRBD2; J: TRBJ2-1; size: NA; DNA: TGCAGTGCTCAGAACCCCCGTTCGGGACTAGACAATGAGCAGTTCTTC; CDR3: CSAQNPRSGLDNEQFF
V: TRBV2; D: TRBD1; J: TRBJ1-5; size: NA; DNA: TGTGCCAGCAGTGGAAGACAGGGGGCGGTTCAGCCCCAGCATTTT; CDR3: CASSGRQGAVQPQHF
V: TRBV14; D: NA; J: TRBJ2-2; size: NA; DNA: TGTGCCAGCAGCCAACTTACGGGAGTCACCGGGGAGCTGTTTTTT; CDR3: CASSQLTGVTGELFF
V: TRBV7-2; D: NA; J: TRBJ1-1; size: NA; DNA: TGTGCCAGCAGCTTAGGCAGTTGGAACACTGAAGCTTTCTTT; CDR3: CASSLGSWNTEAFF
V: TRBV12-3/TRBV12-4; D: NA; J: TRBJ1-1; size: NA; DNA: TGTGCCAGCCGGTCAACTAGCCAGAGACGAGCTTTCTTT; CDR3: CASRSTSQRRAFF
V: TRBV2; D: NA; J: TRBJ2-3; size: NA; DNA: TGTGCCAGCACGGTCAACACAGATACGCAGTATTTT; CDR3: CASTVNTDTQYF
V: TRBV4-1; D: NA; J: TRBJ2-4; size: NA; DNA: TGCGCCAGCAGCCGGGTCGGGAGATGGGACATTCAGTACTTC; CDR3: CASSRVGRWDIQYF
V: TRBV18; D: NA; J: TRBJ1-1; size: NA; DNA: TGTGCCAGCTCACCCTCCGGATATAGGGTCGCTGAAGCTTTCTTT; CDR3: CASSPSGYRVAEAFF
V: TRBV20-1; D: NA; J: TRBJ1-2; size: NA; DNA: TGCAGTGCTAGAGATCTGGCAGGGGATTCTAACTATGGCTACACCTTC; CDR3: CSARDLAGDSNYGYTF
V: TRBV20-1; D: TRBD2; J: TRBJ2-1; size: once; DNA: TGCAGTGCTAGAGAAGGAGCGGGAGGCTACAATGAGCAGTTCTTC; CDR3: CSAREGAGGYNEQFF
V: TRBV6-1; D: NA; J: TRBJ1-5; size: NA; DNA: TGTGCCAGCAGATCCCATTCAAAATTCAATCAGCCCCAGCATTTT; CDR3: CASRSHSKFNQPQHF
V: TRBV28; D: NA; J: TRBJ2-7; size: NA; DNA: TGTGCCACCGTCGGTTCCGGGGGCCTCGGCTACGAGCAGTACTTC; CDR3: CATVGSGGLGYEQYF
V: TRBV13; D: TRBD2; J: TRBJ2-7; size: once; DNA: TGTGCCAGCAGCTTCCGGACTAGCGGGATACTGGAGCAGTACTTC; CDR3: CASSFRTSGILEQYF
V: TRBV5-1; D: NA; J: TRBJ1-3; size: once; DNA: TGCGCCAGCAGCTTGGATGGGAGAAACACCATATATTTT; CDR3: CASSLDGRNTIYF
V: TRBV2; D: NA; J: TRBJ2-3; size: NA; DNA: TGTGCCAGCGGGATCCATACGCAGTATTTT; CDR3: CASGIHTQYF
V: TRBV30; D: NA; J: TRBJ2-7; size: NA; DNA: TGTGCCTGGAGTGTTAGACGAATGCAGTACTTC; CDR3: CAWSVRRMQYF
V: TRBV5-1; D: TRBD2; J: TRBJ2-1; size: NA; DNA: TGCGCCAGCAGCGTTAGCGGGAGGGCTTTTAACAATGAGCAGTTCTTC; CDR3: CASSVSGRAFNNEQFF
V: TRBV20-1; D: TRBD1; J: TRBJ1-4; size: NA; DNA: TGCAGTGCTAGCCAGAGAGGGGGCGCGGGTGAAAAACTGTTTTTT; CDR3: CSASQRGGAGEKLFF
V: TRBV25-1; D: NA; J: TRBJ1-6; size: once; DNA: TGTGCCAGCAGTGCGACCGTCCCAAGTTCACCCCTCCACTTT; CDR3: CASSATVPSSPLHF
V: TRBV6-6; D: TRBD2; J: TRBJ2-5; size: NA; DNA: TGTGCCAGCAGTTACGGGGCTAGCGGGAGGGCGGAGACCCAGTACTTC; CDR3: CASSYGASGRAETQYF
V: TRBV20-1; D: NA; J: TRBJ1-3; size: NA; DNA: TGCAGTGCTTATACGAAACCGGGACTCCGAAACTCTGGAAACACCATATATTTT; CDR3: CSAYTKPGLRNSGNTIYF
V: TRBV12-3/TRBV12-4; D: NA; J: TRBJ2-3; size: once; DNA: TGTGCCAGCAGTAGTATAGGATGGGGGGAGGCAGATACGCAGTATTTT; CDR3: CASSSIGWGEADTQYF
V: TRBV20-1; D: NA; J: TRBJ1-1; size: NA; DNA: TGCAGTGCCCCCCTCCCGGGGGCCATCCACGAAGCTTTCTTT; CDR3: CSAPLPGAIHEAFF
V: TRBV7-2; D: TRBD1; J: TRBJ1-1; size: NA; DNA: TGTGCCAGCAGCTCTACGGGGACAGGCGCTGTGAACACTGAAGCTTTCTTT; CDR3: CASSSTGTGAVNTEAFF
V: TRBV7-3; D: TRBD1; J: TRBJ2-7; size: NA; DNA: TGTGCCAGCAGCTTAACGAGACAGGGGGCAAGCTACGAGCAGTACTTC; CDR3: CASSLTRQGASYEQYF
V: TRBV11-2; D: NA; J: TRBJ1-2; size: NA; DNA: TGTGCCAGCAGCTTAGATGCCGGCCCTCCTAGAAGCTACACCTTC; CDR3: CASSLDAGPPRSYTF